The rows below give T cell receptor beta chains drawn from one sample of a study of T-cell reconstitution after alpha-beta-depleted transplantation in children. TCRdb reanalysed the PCR reads using MiXCR and keeps one entry per CDR3 protein. In the table there are roughly 570,000 distinct CDR3 sequences, more than 20% of which are singletons. Sequences were derived from PBMCs, sampled before TCRalphabeta/CD19-depleted stem cell transplant. These receptors originate from a boy under two years old with Wiskott-Aldrich syndrome, due to receive a stem cell transplant. Each CDR3 is given with its conserved first and last residue. The D gene is left open where the match is weak. Rows give clone size only sometimes, using once, few, many, or a class for an expanded clone.

cdr3_aa: CSARGLTGAGRETQYF
cdr3_nt: TGCAGTGCTAGAGGCCTAACAGGGGCAGGGAGGGAGACCCAGTACTTC
d_call: NA
j_call: TRBJ2-5
clone_size: NA
cdr3_length: 16
v_call: TRBV20-1

cdr3_aa: CSARDRQGGEKLFF
cdr3_nt: TGCAGTGCTAGAGATCGGCAGGGAGGTGAAAAACTGTTTTTT
d_call: NA
j_call: TRBJ1-4
clone_size: few
cdr3_length: 14
v_call: TRBV20-1

cdr3_aa: CASSYGGSGNTIYF
cdr3_nt: TGCGCCAGCAGCTACGGAGGTTCTGGAAACACCATATATTTT
d_call: NA
j_call: TRBJ1-3
clone_size: few
cdr3_length: 14
v_call: TRBV5-1

cdr3_aa: CASSPTAGTATDTQYF
cdr3_nt: TGTGCCAGCAGCCCGACTGCCGGGACAGCCACAGATACGCAGTATTTT
d_call: TRBD1
j_call: TRBJ2-3
clone_size: few
cdr3_length: 16
v_call: TRBV7-6

cdr3_aa: CASSSLGWSSGNTIYF
cdr3_nt: TGTGCCAGCAGCTCCCTTGGGTGGAGCTCTGGAAACACCATATATTTT
d_call: NA
j_call: TRBJ1-3
clone_size: NA
cdr3_length: 16
v_call: TRBV7-6

cdr3_aa: CASSRREPGAQETQYF
cdr3_nt: TGTGCCAGCAGTAGGAGGGAACCAGGGGCCCAAGAGACCCAGTACTTC
d_call: NA
j_call: TRBJ2-5
clone_size: few
cdr3_length: 16
v_call: TRBV25-1

cdr3_aa: CASSQVLRGETQYF
cdr3_nt: TGTGCCAGCAGCCAAGTTCTTAGGGGAGAGACCCAGTACTTC
d_call: NA
j_call: TRBJ2-5
clone_size: few
cdr3_length: 14
v_call: TRBV3-1

cdr3_aa: CSVEMAGGQFF
cdr3_nt: TGCAGCGTTGAAATGGCGGGGGGGCAGTTCTTC
d_call: TRBD2
j_call: TRBJ2-1
clone_size: NA
cdr3_length: 11
v_call: TRBV29-1

cdr3_aa: CASSPGTSGSYF
cdr3_nt: TGTGCCAGCAGCCCCGGGACTAGCGGTTCGTACTTC
d_call: TRBD2
j_call: TRBJ2-7
clone_size: NA
cdr3_length: 12
v_call: TRBV12-3/TRBV12-4

cdr3_aa: CASSLASWLAGDAQYF
cdr3_nt: TGCGCCAGCAGCTTGGCCTCGTGGCTAGCGGGAGATGCCCAGTACTTC
d_call: TRBD2
j_call: TRBJ2-5
clone_size: few
cdr3_length: 16
v_call: TRBV5-1

cdr3_aa: CASSWGLRNEKLFF
cdr3_nt: TGTGCCAGCAGTTGGGGGCTTCGTAATGAAAAACTGTTTTTT
d_call: NA
j_call: TRBJ1-4
clone_size: few
cdr3_length: 14
v_call: TRBV28

cdr3_aa: CATSRPGLAGMYEQFF
cdr3_nt: TGTGCCACCAGCAGACCGGGACTAGCGGGAATGTATGAGCAGTTCTTC
d_call: TRBD2
j_call: TRBJ2-1
clone_size: few
cdr3_length: 16
v_call: TRBV15

cdr3_aa: CATRARGESNTGELFF
cdr3_nt: TGTGCCACCAGAGCGAGGGGCGAGTCGAACACCGGGGAGCTGTTTTTT
d_call: NA
j_call: TRBJ2-2
clone_size: NA
cdr3_length: 16
v_call: TRBV15

cdr3_aa: CSARDRASGGDTQYF
cdr3_nt: TGCAGTGCTAGAGATCGAGCGTCTGGAGGAGATACGCAGTATTTT
d_call: NA
j_call: TRBJ2-3
clone_size: once
cdr3_length: 15
v_call: TRBV20-1

cdr3_aa: CASSLAGKGSYEQYF
cdr3_nt: TGTGCCAGCAGCTTAGCGGGGAAGGGATCCTACGAGCAGTACTTC
d_call: NA
j_call: TRBJ2-7
clone_size: few
cdr3_length: 15
v_call: TRBV7-2

cdr3_aa: CSVEEGPGETQYF
cdr3_nt: TGCAGCGTTGAAGAGGGGCCGGGAGAGACCCAGTACTTC
d_call: NA
j_call: TRBJ2-5
clone_size: many
cdr3_length: 13
v_call: TRBV29-1

cdr3_aa: CASARLTSGANVLTF
cdr3_nt: TGCGCCAGCGCGCGACTCACCTCTGGGGCCAACGTCCTGACTTTC
d_call: NA
j_call: TRBJ2-6
clone_size: once
cdr3_length: 15
v_call: TRBV5-1

cdr3_aa: CASSQAPSGRNTGELFF
cdr3_nt: TGTGCCAGCAGCCAAGCACCTTCGGGACGGAACACCGGGGAGCTGTTTTTT
d_call: NA
j_call: TRBJ2-2
clone_size: NA
cdr3_length: 17
v_call: TRBV4-2

cdr3_aa: CASSGRDRVYEQYF
cdr3_nt: TGTGCCAGCAGCGGCCGGGACAGGGTCTACGAGCAGTACTTC
d_call: TRBD1
j_call: TRBJ2-7
clone_size: few
cdr3_length: 14
v_call: TRBV28

cdr3_aa: CASSLTTSGRAGEQYF
cdr3_nt: TGTGCCAGCAGCTTAACAACTAGCGGGAGGGCCGGCGAGCAGTACTTC
d_call: TRBD2
j_call: TRBJ2-7
clone_size: NA
cdr3_length: 16
v_call: TRBV7-2

cdr3_aa: CSVNSGRDTQYF
cdr3_nt: TGCAGCGTTAACTCAGGGAGGGATACGCAGTATTTT
d_call: NA
j_call: TRBJ2-3
clone_size: NA
cdr3_length: 12
v_call: TRBV29-1

cdr3_aa: CAWRQIASGTGEQYF
cdr3_nt: TGTGCCTGGAGACAGATAGCTAGCGGGACCGGGGAGCAGTACTTC
d_call: TRBD2
j_call: TRBJ2-7
clone_size: once
cdr3_length: 15
v_call: TRBV30

cdr3_aa: CASSFRDFNEQFF
cdr3_nt: TGCGCCAGCAGCTTCAGGGACTTCAATGAGCAGTTCTTC
d_call: NA
j_call: TRBJ2-1
clone_size: NA
cdr3_length: 13
v_call: TRBV5-1

cdr3_aa: CATSEPGSPAHEQFF
cdr3_nt: TGTGCCACCAGTGAACCAGGGTCCCCGGCCCATGAGCAGTTCTTC
d_call: NA
j_call: TRBJ2-1
clone_size: NA
cdr3_length: 15
v_call: TRBV24-1

cdr3_aa: CASSLEVAGAAYEQYF
cdr3_nt: TGCGCCAGCAGCTTGGAGGTAGCGGGAGCCGCCTACGAGCAGTACTTC
d_call: TRBD2
j_call: TRBJ2-7
clone_size: few
cdr3_length: 16
v_call: TRBV5-1

cdr3_aa: CASSGTGYEQYF
cdr3_nt: TGTGCCAGCAGCGGTACCGGTTACGAGCAGTACTTC
d_call: NA
j_call: TRBJ2-7
clone_size: few
cdr3_length: 12
v_call: TRBV9

cdr3_aa: CATENRGNEQFF
cdr3_nt: TGTGCCACCGAGAACAGGGGCAACGAGCAGTTCTTC
d_call: TRBD1
j_call: TRBJ2-1
clone_size: NA
cdr3_length: 12
v_call: TRBV12-3/TRBV12-4

cdr3_aa: CASSLRLAGGYRQFF
cdr3_nt: TGCGCCAGCAGCTTAAGACTAGCGGGAGGTTACAGGCAGTTCTTC
d_call: TRBD2
j_call: TRBJ2-1
clone_size: once
cdr3_length: 15
v_call: TRBV5-1

cdr3_aa: CASGIQAQQGNEQFF
cdr3_nt: TGCGCCAGCGGAATACAGGCCCAGCAAGGCAATGAGCAGTTCTTC
d_call: NA
j_call: TRBJ2-1
clone_size: NA
cdr3_length: 15
v_call: TRBV5-1

cdr3_aa: CSARDLRATNTGELFF
cdr3_nt: TGCAGTGCTAGAGATTTGAGGGCAACGAACACCGGGGAGCTGTTTTTT
d_call: NA
j_call: TRBJ2-2
clone_size: few
cdr3_length: 16
v_call: TRBV20-1

cdr3_aa: CASSPGQLYGYTF
cdr3_nt: TGTGCCAGCTCACCAGGGCAGCTCTATGGCTACACCTTC
d_call: NA
j_call: TRBJ1-2
clone_size: NA
cdr3_length: 13
v_call: TRBV18

cdr3_aa: CASRKDLNTGELFF
cdr3_nt: TGCGCCAGCAGGAAGGATCTGAATACCGGGGAGCTGTTTTTT
d_call: NA
j_call: TRBJ2-2
clone_size: NA
cdr3_length: 14
v_call: TRBV5-1

cdr3_aa: CASRLGTGRINYGYTF
cdr3_nt: TGTGCCAGCAGACTAGGGACAGGGAGAATTAACTATGGCTACACCTTC
d_call: TRBD1
j_call: TRBJ1-2
clone_size: NA
cdr3_length: 16
v_call: TRBV7-2

cdr3_aa: CSAPPPDRFYGYTF
cdr3_nt: TGCAGTGCTCCCCCACCCGACAGATTCTATGGCTACACCTTC
d_call: NA
j_call: TRBJ1-2
clone_size: NA
cdr3_length: 14
v_call: TRBV20-1

cdr3_aa: CASSEPTGKGDQPQHF
cdr3_nt: TGTGCCAGCAGCGAACCGACAGGGAAGGGGGATCAGCCCCAGCATTTT
d_call: TRBD1
j_call: TRBJ1-5
clone_size: NA
cdr3_length: 16
v_call: TRBV5-8

cdr3_aa: CSARGAGQPQHF
cdr3_nt: TGCAGTGCTAGAGGGGCGGGTCAGCCCCAGCATTTT
d_call: NA
j_call: TRBJ1-5
clone_size: NA
cdr3_length: 12
v_call: TRBV20-1

cdr3_aa: CASSKVRYLHSYEQYF
cdr3_nt: TGTGCCAGCAGCAAAGTTCGGTACCTACACTCCTACGAGCAGTACTTC
d_call: NA
j_call: TRBJ2-7
clone_size: NA
cdr3_length: 16
v_call: TRBV21-1

cdr3_aa: CASSLMGWNEQFF
cdr3_nt: TGTGCCAGCAGCTTAATGGGCTGGAATGAGCAGTTCTTC
d_call: NA
j_call: TRBJ2-1
clone_size: NA
cdr3_length: 13
v_call: TRBV7-2

cdr3_aa: CASSDGSSSTDTQYF
cdr3_nt: TGTGCCAGCAGCGACGGGAGCTCTAGCACAGATACGCAGTATTTT
d_call: NA
j_call: TRBJ2-3
clone_size: NA
cdr3_length: 15
v_call: TRBV7-9

cdr3_aa: CASSLDGNQPQHF
cdr3_nt: TGCGCCAGCAGCTTGGACGGTAATCAGCCCCAGCATTTT
d_call: NA
j_call: TRBJ1-5
clone_size: many
cdr3_length: 13
v_call: TRBV5-1

cdr3_aa: CASSSTGGPNTEAFF
cdr3_nt: TGTGCCAGCAGCTCGACAGGGGGCCCGAACACTGAAGCTTTCTTT
d_call: TRBD1
j_call: TRBJ1-1
clone_size: few
cdr3_length: 15
v_call: TRBV7-6

cdr3_aa: CASSLFPIAEQYF
cdr3_nt: TGTGCCAGCAGCCTATTTCCAATAGCGGAGCAGTACTTC
d_call: NA
j_call: TRBJ2-7
clone_size: NA
cdr3_length: 13
v_call: TRBV7-3

cdr3_aa: CASKQLSTDTQYF
cdr3_nt: TGTGCCAGCAAACAGCTTAGCACAGATACGCAGTATTTT
d_call: NA
j_call: TRBJ2-3
clone_size: many
cdr3_length: 13
v_call: TRBV5-6

cdr3_aa: CASAQTGNTQYF
cdr3_nt: TGTGCCAGCGCCCAAACGGGGAATACGCAGTATTTT
d_call: NA
j_call: TRBJ2-3
clone_size: NA
cdr3_length: 12
v_call: TRBV11-2

cdr3_aa: CASSSWGSPLHF
cdr3_nt: TGTGCCAGCAGCTCATGGGGATCACCCCTCCACTTT
d_call: NA
j_call: TRBJ1-6
clone_size: NA
cdr3_length: 12
v_call: TRBV27

cdr3_aa: CASSLVRVATEAFF
cdr3_nt: TGTGCCAGCAGCTTAGTCAGGGTTGCCACTGAAGCTTTCTTT
d_call: NA
j_call: TRBJ1-1
clone_size: NA
cdr3_length: 14
v_call: TRBV7-2

cdr3_aa: CASSLGLGRFQETQYF
cdr3_nt: TGTGCCAGCAGCTTAGGACTTGGACGGTTCCAAGAGACCCAGTACTTC
d_call: NA
j_call: TRBJ2-5
clone_size: NA
cdr3_length: 16
v_call: TRBV7-7